This paragraph covers one TCR beta chain sequence. Its target is not known. The data are from a study of cytomegalovirus exposure and HLA in healthy donors. The PCR had 60 Vbeta and 13 Jbeta primers. The data were produced by immunoSEQ multiplex PCR, yet TCRdb's version contains in-frame clones alone and is incomplete. The table shows around 210,000 clones, with around 86% occurring only once. Study conclusions and caveats: Reportedly, diagnosis of cytomegalovirus status by the classifier showed high specificity and sensitivity.

Sequences were obtained from PBMCs. The TCR was taken from a woman aged 40-49 years in good health and CMV-seronegative.

The CDR3 is CASMRRDTDTQYF. CDR3 DNA: TGTGCCAGCATGCGGAGGGACACAGATACGCAGTATTTT. The chain has TRBV2 and TRBJ2-3; D perhaps matches TRBD2 (6 bases). Trimming took off 7 bases at V and 2 bases at J, with 10 bases between the two ends. The CDR3 loop spans 13 amino acids. CDR1 is SNHLY and CDR2 is FYNNEI in the germline V gene. The full variable domain, its missing parts supplied by reference TRBV2 and TRBJ2-3, is EPEVTQTPSHQVTQMGQEVILRCVPISNHLYFYWYRQILGQKVEFLVSFYNNEISEKSEIFDDQFSVERPDGSNFTLKIRSTKLEDSAMYFCASMRRDTDTQYFGPGTRLTVL.